This TCR beta chain appears in the sequencing data of a study of shared clonotypes between healthy human individuals. Positively selected for CCR7, the CD45RO-negative cells used as naive CD8 cells excluded terminally differentiated effector memory CD45RA+ cells. Points from the study as a whole: Researchers found naive subsets generally carried larger estimated richness than memory subsets.

The assay was immunoSEQ multiplex PCR, and TCRdb's table has in-frame clones only and misses some. The sample includes about 590,000 clones, 95% to 96% of them seen just once. Worth noting for this clone: The antigen is undetermined.

The CDR3 consists of 14 residues. Between the trimmed V and J ends, which lost 6 bases and 8 bases, there was a span of 18 bases. In germline, CDR1 is MNHEY, CDR2 SVGAGI. This rearrangement joins TRBV6-5 to TRBJ2-3; D is unclear. The TCR sequence derives from a woman aged 25-40 years in good health. What was sequenced was naive CD8+ T cells sorted from blood. The CDR3 DNA follows: TGTGCCAGCAGATTGACCGGTGTCTTAAGTACGCAGTATTTT. Translating gives CASRLTGVLSTQYF.